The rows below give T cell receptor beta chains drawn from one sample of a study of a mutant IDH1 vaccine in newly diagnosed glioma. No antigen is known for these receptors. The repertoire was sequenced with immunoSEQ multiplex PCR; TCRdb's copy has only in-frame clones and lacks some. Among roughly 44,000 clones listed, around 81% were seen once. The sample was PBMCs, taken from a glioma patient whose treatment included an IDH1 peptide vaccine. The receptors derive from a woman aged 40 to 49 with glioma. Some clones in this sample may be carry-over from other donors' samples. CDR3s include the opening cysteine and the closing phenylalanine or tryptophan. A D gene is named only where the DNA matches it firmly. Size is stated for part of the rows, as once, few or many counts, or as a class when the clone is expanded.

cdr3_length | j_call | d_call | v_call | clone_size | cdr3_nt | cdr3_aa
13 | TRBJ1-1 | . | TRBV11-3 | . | TGTGCCAGCAGCTTAGGTTCCATGTCCGAAGCTTTCTTT | CASSLGSMSEAFF
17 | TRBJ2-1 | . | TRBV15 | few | TGTGCCACCAGCGGAGTCAGGGGGGGGGACACCTACAATGAGCAGTTCTTC | CATSGVRGGDTYNEQFF
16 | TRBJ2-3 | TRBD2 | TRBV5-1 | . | TGCGCCAGCAGCTTGCTAGCGGGGGAGATCACAGATACGCAGTATTTT | CASSLLAGEITDTQYF
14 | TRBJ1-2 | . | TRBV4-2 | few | TGTGCCAGCAGACAACAGGGCCCGGAAGCTGGCTACACCTTC | CASRQQGPEAGYTF
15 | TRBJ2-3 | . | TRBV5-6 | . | TGTGCCAGCAGCCACAGGGTGAGTGACGCAGATACGCAGTATTTT | CASSHRVSDADTQYF
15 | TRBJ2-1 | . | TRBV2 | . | TGTGCCAGCAGTTTCTCGAGGGCAGGGGAGAATGAGCAGTTCTTC | CASSFSRAGENEQFF
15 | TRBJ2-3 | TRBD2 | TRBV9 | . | TGTGCCAGCACACTAGCGGGGGCTCGCACAGATACGCAGTATTTT | CASTLAGARTDTQYF
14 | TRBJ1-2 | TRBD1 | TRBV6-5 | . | TGTGCCAGCAATTATAGGACAGGGCAGAATGGCTACACCTTC | CASNYRTGQNGYTF
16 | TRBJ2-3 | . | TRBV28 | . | TGTGCCAGCACCCACCCAACAGGGAGGGAGGGGAATACGCAGTATTTT | CASTHPTGREGNTQYF
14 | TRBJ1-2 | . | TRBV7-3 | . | TGTGCCAGCAGCACTATGGGGGGGCCCGTAGGCTACACCTTC | CASSTMGGPVGYTF
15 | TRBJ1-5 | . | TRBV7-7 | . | TGTGCTAGCAGCCCCTTTGCCGGAAGCAATCAGCCCCAGCATTTT | CASSPFAGSNQPQHF
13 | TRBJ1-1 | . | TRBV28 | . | TGTGCCAGCAGTTTGCGGACTGGGACTGAAGCTTTCTTT | CASSLRTGTEAFF
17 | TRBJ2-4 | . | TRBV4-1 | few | TGCGCCAGCAGCCCCCTGACAGGGCGGAGGGGGAAAAACATTCAGTACTTC | CASSPLTGRRGKNIQYF
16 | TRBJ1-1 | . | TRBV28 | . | TGTGCCAGCAGTTTACCCCTCGACAGGACGAACACTGAAGCTTTCTTT | CASSLPLDRTNTEAFF
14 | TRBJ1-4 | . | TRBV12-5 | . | TGTGCTAGTGGCCCCGAGGAGGGGCAGGAAAAACTGTTTTTT | CASGPEEGQEKLFF
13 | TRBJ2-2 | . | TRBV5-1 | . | TGCGCCAGCAGCTTACGGGCGGGCGGGGAGCTGTTTTTT | CASSLRAGGELFF
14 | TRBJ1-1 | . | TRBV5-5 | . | TGTGCCAGCAGCCAGTGGACTGATCTGCGATTAGCTTTCTTT | CASSQWTDLRLAFF
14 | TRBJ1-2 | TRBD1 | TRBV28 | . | TGTGCCAGCAGAGGGACAGAATTTAACTATGGCTACACCTTC | CASRGTEFNYGYTF
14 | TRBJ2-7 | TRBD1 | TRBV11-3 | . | TGTGCCAGCAGCCCACGACAGGGAAGCTCGGAGCAGTACTTC | CASSPRQGSSEQYF
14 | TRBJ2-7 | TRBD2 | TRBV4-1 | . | TGCGCCAGCAGCGAGACTAGCGGGGGGTTCGAGCAGTACTTC | CASSETSGGFEQYF
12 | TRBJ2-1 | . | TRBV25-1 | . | TGTGCCAGCAGTCTGGACCGCCTTGAGCAGTTCTTC | CASSLDRLEQFF
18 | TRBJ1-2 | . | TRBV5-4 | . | TGTGCCAGCAGCCTTTCTCGTCTCCAGGCCTATCTCAATATTGGCTACACCTTC | CASSLSRLQAYLNIGYTF
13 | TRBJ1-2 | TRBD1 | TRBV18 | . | TGTGCCAGCTCAGCCGGGACAGACTATGGCTACACCTTC | CASSAGTDYGYTF
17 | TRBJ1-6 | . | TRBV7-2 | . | TGTGCCAGCAGCTTAGTCCTCGGGGCCCTCGGGGACTCACCCCTCCACTTT | CASSLVLGALGDSPLHF
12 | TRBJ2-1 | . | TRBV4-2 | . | TGTGCCAGCAGCCACCGAGGTGATGAGCAGTTCTTC | CASSHRGDEQFF
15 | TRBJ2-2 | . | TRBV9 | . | TGTGCCAGCAGCGGGGAGAGGCCGAACACCGGGGAGCTGTTTTTT | CASSGERPNTGELFF
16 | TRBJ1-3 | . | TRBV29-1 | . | TGCAGCGTTGGTGATATTGGGGCCAGCTCTGGAAACACCATATATTTT | CSVGDIGASSGNTIYF
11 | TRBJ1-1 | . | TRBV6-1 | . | TGTGCCAGCAATTGGGCCTCGGAAGCTTTCTTT | CASNWASEAFF
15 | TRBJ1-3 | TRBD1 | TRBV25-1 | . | TGTGCCAGCAGTGATCGGACAGGCCACGGAAACACCATATATTTT | CASSDRTGHGNTIYF
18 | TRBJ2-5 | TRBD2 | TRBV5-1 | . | TGCGCCAGCAGCTCCGCCCCGAGGGGCAGCGGGAGTAGGAAGACCCAGTACTTC | CASSSAPRGSGSRKTQYF
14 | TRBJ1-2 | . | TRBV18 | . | TGTGCCAGCTCCGTCGAGCCCAGAACATATGGCTACACCTTC | CASSVEPRTYGYTF
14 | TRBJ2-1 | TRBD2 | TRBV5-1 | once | TGCGCCAGCAGCTTGGGGACTAGTAACAATGAGCAGTTCTTC | CASSLGTSNNEQFF
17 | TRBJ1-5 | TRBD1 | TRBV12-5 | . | TGTGCTAGTGGTTGGGGGACAGGGGGACTAGGTGGCCAGCCCCAGCATTTT | CASGWGTGGLGGQPQHF
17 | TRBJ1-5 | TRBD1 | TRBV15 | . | TGTGCCACCAGCAGAGAGCGGGTTACAGGGGAGGATCAGCCCCAGCATTTT | CATSRERVTGEDQPQHF
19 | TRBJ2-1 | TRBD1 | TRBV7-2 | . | TGTGCCAGCAGCTTATCGAGGGGGCAGGTTGGCGGACCTTACAATGAGCAGTTCTTC | CASSLSRGQVGGPYNEQFF
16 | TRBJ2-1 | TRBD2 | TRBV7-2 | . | TGTGCCAGCACCCACCTAAAGAGACTAGCCGCAAATGAGCAGTTCTTC | CASTHLKRLAANEQFF
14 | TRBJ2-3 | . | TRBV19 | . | TGTGCCAGTAGTATGACTATTCCCACAGATACGCAGTATTTT | CASSMTIPTDTQYF
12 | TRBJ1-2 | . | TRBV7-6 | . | TGTGCCAGCAGCCCACCTAAGGGAGGCTACACCTTC | CASSPPKGGYTF
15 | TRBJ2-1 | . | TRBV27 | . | TGTGCCAGCACCCCGCCGGACGGCACCTACAATGAGCAGTTCTTC | CASTPPDGTYNEQFF
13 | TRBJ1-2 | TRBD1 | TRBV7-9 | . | TGTGCCAGCAGCTTGGACAGGGAGGATGGCTACACCTTC | CASSLDREDGYTF
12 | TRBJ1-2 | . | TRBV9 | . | TGTGCCAGCAGCGGATTACTCTATGGCTACACCTTC | CASSGLLYGYTF
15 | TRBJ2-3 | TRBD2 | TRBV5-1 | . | TGCGCCAGCAGCCCGTGGACTAGCGGGGCGGGGGAGGAGTATTTT | CASSPWTSGAGEEYF
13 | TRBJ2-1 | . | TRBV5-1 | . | TGCGCCAGCAGCTTGGCGCCCCCGGCGGAGCAGTTCTTC | CASSLAPPAEQFF
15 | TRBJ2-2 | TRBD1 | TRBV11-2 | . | TGTGCCAGCAGCTTAGGGTACAGGGGAACCGGGGAGCTGTTTTTT | CASSLGYRGTGELFF
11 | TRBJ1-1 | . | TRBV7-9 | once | TGTGCCAGCACTGAGGGCACTGAAGCTTTCTTT | CASTEGTEAFF
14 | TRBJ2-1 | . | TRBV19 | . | TGTGCCAGTAGTATAACGAGCTTCAACAATGAGCAGTTCTTC | CASSITSFNNEQFF
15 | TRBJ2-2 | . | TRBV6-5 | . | TGTGCCAGCAGAGAATCCGGGGTGAACACCGGGGAGCTGTTTTTT | CASRESGVNTGELFF
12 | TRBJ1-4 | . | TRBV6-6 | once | TGTGCCAGCAGTTACGGGGGGGAAAAACTGTTTTTT | CASSYGGEKLFF
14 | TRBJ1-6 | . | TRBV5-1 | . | TGCGCCAGCAGCTTGGAGTACAGTAATTCACCCCTCCACTTT | CASSLEYSNSPLHF
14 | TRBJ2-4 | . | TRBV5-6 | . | TGTGCCAGCAGCTTGCGTCTGGGGACAAACATTCAGTACTTC | CASSLRLGTNIQYF
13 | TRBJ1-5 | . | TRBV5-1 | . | TGCGCCAGCAGCTTGGCGGGTGCGGGGGGCCTGCATTTT | CASSLAGAGGLHF